The clone carrying this T cell receptor (beta chain) was observed many times. Its antigen remains unidentified. Unsorted libraries were prepared from 2 million PBMCs that had been stored at -80 C. The sample originates from a study of neurological immune-mediated disorders. Study-wide findings and caveats: CDR3 amino acid sequences of expanded clones were not shared across subjects, a result suggesting private repertoires in all groups.

It was by 5'RACE with 10-nucleotide random UMIs that the cDNA was made. TCRdb re-analysed the 5' RACE reads in MiXCR, keeping a single row per CDR3 protein. The sample consists of around 23,000 distinct CDR3 sequences, roughly 12% of them appearing once. V dropped 2 bases and J dropped 1 base, with 12 bases sitting between them. Germline-derived CDR1 and CDR2 are SGHRS and YFSETQ. This CDR3 has 15 amino acids. The sequencing sample was made of PBMCs. This clonotype originated in a woman aged 40 to 49 with HTLV-1-associated myelopathy (HAM/TSP). The chain couples TRBV5-1 to TRBJ1-1; D gene ambiguous. The DNA of the CDR3 is TGCGCCAGCAGCTTCGCTACGACGGAGAACACTGAAGCTTTCTTT. It yields the protein CASSFATTENTEAFF.